Sequencing of this T cell receptor (beta chain) was carried out in a study of T-cell reconstitution after alpha-beta-depleted transplantation in children. Unique molecular identifiers featured in how the TCRbeta library was prepared. TCRdb recomputed calls from the PCR reads with MiXCR, one row per CDR3 protein. The sample records around 530,000 distinct CDR3 sequences, 30% to 35% being singletons. The CDR3 covers 14 residues. Germline loops: CDR1 SGHRS, CDR2 YFSETQ. The V gene lost 4 bases and the J gene lost 3 bases, with 14 bases spanning the gap. This clonotype appeared a few times. The sequencing used PBMCs from the stem cell graft donor, collected from the stem cell graft. The sequence was collected from a human donor who donated a stem cell graft to a child with aplastic anemia. The genes are TRBV5-1 and TRBJ2-7, with D hard to call. The chain's CDR3 is CASSDGTLGYEQYF. Written as DNA, the CDR3 is TGCGCCAGCAGCGACGGAACGCTCGGCTACGAGCAGTACTTC.